This is a list of T cell receptor beta chains from one sample in a study of radiotherapy plus CTLA-4 blockade in lung cancer. TCRdb's copy holds only in-frame clones and misses some; the assay was immunoSEQ multiplex PCR. The repertoire has around 70,000 clones, around nine tenths of them found once; the top ten carry about 38%. The sequencing here drew on peripheral blood, taken from a patient treated with radiotherapy plus ipilimumab. The receptors were sampled from a human donor with non-small cell lung cancer that progressed on radiotherapy plus ipilimumab. CDR3s include the opening cysteine and the closing phenylalanine or tryptophan.

TRBJ2-1,TRBV7-8,CASSLGSQILNEQFF
TRBJ1-4,TRBV5-6,CASSLVTGEKLFF
TRBJ1-1,TRBV11-3,CASSLDGERGTEAFF
TRBJ2-7,TRBV7-8,CASSMAEGGTYEQYF
TRBJ1-1,TRBV9,CASSDGLGDTEAFF
TRBJ2-7,TRBV6-5,CASSYGVPYEQYF
TRBJ2-1,TRBV2,CASRNKEQFF
TRBJ2-1,TRBV11-2,CASSLGHWGINEQFF
TRBJ1-4,TRBV30,CAWSERWGREKLFF
TRBJ2-3,TRBV15,CATSKGSGSTDTQYF
TRBJ2-7,TRBV2,CASPVDPLVGFYEQYF
TRBJ2-1,TRBV19,CASSMPFGDEQFF
TRBJ2-7,TRBV2,CASNRLAGGPGEQYF
TRBJ2-5,TRBV28,CASSLRSFVYF
TRBJ2-5,TRBV27,CASSLLAGEGGQETQYF
TRBJ1-5,TRBV28,CASSLWGAQPQHF
TRBJ2-3,TRBV6-1,CASISAGVADTQYF
TRBJ1-2,TRBV7-6,CASSPASYGYTF
TRBJ1-2,TRBV28,CASVTPGTGVLITF
TRBJ2-7,TRBV19,CASSPIVGTYEQYF
TRBJ2-2,TRBV19,CASSIDATSPGELFF
TRBJ2-2,TRBV6-5,CASSFNREGGELFF
TRBJ2-3,TRBV18,CASSPNAGGSDTQYF
TRBJ1-5,TRBV19,CASGRQLQPQHF
TRBJ2-3,TRBV27,CASSLRLGGLDTQYF